This T cell receptor (beta chain) was captured by sequencing in a study of T cell repertoires in cytomegalovirus infection. General study results and limits: Dominating the ex vivo response were TCR beta clonotypes that were CMV-specific and HLA-C-restricted.

The V end lost 3 bases, the J end lost 3 bases, and 9 bases lay between the germline ends. CDR1 SNHLY and CDR2 FYNNEI come from the germline V gene. The length of the CDR3 is 14 residues. Concerning this clonotype: Its target is unknown.

TCRdb analysed the reads with MiXCR anew, one entry per CDR3 protein. The sample contains roughly 990,000 distinct CDR3 sequences, around 31% of which appear only once. The sample here was cultured CD8+ T cells from PBMCs, taken from culture after CMV antigen stimulation. This sequence originates from a human donor in good health (CMV status not recorded). Some clones in this sample may be carry-over from other donors' samples. The chain recombines TRBV2 with TRBJ2-1; D is perhaps TRBD1 (5 bases). The CDR3 DNA sequence: TGTGCCAGCAGTGATCCCCAGGGCTACAATGAGCAGTTCTTC. It specifies CASSDPQGYNEQFF.